The 4 T cell receptor beta chains given below trace back to one sample, sequenced in a study of T cells in women clearing cervical HPV infection. Sequencing was performed with immunoSEQ multiplex PCR; in TCRdb, only in-frame clones are kept and a portion is missing. The specimen's table records 18,000 or so clones. Sequencing used blood buffy coat. All receptors derive from a woman between 18 and 70 years old with a cervical HPV16 infection that either progressed to CIN3+ or cleared (not recorded which).

Regarding this clone: The CDR3 goes on 3 residues after the read ends, and that part is filled in from the germline J gene. The V and J genes are TRBV12-3 or TRBV12-4 and TRBJ1-3, with D tentatively TRBD1 (6 bases). Trimming took 6 bases from V and 0 from J, leaving 12 bases between them. The CDR3 runs 15 residues. Here the CDR3 reads CASRSQGSSGNTIYF. Partial CDR3 DNA: TGTGCCAGCAGGAGTCAGGGGAGCTCTGGAAACACC.

On this clone itself: Read coverage stops 3 residues before the CDR3 terminus; the germline J gene supplies the remainder. The genes are TRBV5-1 and TRBJ2-7, with TRBD2 as a possible D gene (7 bases). Germline V lookup: CDR1 SGHRS, CDR2 YFSETQ. With 0 bases removed from V and 2 bases from J, the gap between germline ends came to 15 bases. The CDR3 spans 16 residues. Incomplete CDR3 DNA: TGCGCCAGCAGCTTGGGTTCTCGGGGGGCGACCTACGAG. This encodes CASSLGSRGATYE. The full CDR3 protein reads CASSLGSRGATYEQYF. The full variable domain, completed using reference TRBV5-1 and TRBJ2-7, is KAGVTQTPRYLIKTRGQQVTLSCSPISGHRSVSWYQQTPGQGLQFLFEYFSETQRNKGNFPGRFSGRQFSNSRSEMNVSTLELGDSALYLCASSLGSRGATYEQYFGPGTRLTVT.

A word on this clone: The CDR3 end is not reached by the read, which stops 3 residues before it; the germline J gene fills it in. The J gene is TRBJ1-2, the V gene TRBV24-1, with unresolved D. The length of the CDR3 is 14 residues. V lost 4 bases and J 4 bases, leaving 12 bases between the germline ends. The germline V gene has CDR1 KGHDR and CDR2 SFDVKD. The CDR3 here is CATSDPQNPYGYTF. The DNA read from the CDR3 is TGTGCCACCAGTGACCCCCAGAACCCCTATGGC.

With regard to this clone: The sequenced fragment ends 3 residues before the CDR3 boundary, so the rest is inferred from the germline J gene. The rearrangement joins TRBV18 to TRBJ1-3; 7 bases agree with TRBD1. CDR1 and CDR2 (germline): KGHSH, LQKENI. Losses at the gene ends were 1 base for V and 0 bases for J; bases not matched to a gene: 6. This CDR3 comprises 17 residues. The CDR3 sequence is CASSPQEGAASGNTIYF. CDR3 DNA (partial): TGTGCCAGCTCACCACAGGAGGGGGCGGCCTCTGGAAACACC.